This section outlines one T cell receptor beta chain sequence together with its context. The antigen is undetermined. The CDR3 covers 13 residues. Germline V CDR1 and CDR2: DFQATT, SNEGSKA (reference sequence). Germline trimming cut 8 bases from V and 5 bases from J; bases unmatched to any gene: 11. Individual cDNA molecules were tagged with unique molecular identifiers. TCRdb called the 5' RACE reads again in MiXCR, with one record for every CDR3 protein. The sample records about 73,000 distinct CDR3 sequences, roughly 13% being singletons. These data come from a study of early T cells in non-severe SARS-CoV-2 infection. Background on the study: Bulk RNA taken from unsorted whole blood was sequenced, leaving chains unpaired. Overall study findings and caveats: In VDJdb matching, anti-spike CD8 responses were favored while private and CD4 specificities went missing.

The rearrangement joins TRBV20-1 to TRBJ1-2, with 7 bases that match TRBD1. Source material: whole blood. The receptor was derived from an adult who was a healthcare worker with PCR-confirmed SARS-CoV-2 infection or an uninfected control (not recorded which). The CDR3 DNA is TGCAGTTCCAAACCGGGACAGTCTTATGGCTACACCTTC. This gives the protein CSSKPGQSYGYTF.